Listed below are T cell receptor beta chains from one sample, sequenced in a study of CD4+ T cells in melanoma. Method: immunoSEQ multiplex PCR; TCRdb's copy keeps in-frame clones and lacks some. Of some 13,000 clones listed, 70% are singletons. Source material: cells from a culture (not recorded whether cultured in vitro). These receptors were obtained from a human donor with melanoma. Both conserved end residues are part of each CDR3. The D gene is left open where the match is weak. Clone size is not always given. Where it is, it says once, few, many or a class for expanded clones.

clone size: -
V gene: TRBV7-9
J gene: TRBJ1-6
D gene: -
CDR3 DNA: TGTGCCAGCAGCCCGAGACCCTCTTCACCCCTCCACTTT
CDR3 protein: CASSPRPSSPLHF

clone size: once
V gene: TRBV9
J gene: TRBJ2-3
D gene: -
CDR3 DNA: TGTGCCAGCAGCGTAGGATGGCGTGGGGGGCGGGGCACAGATACGCAGTATTTT
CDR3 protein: CASSVGWRGGRGTDTQYF

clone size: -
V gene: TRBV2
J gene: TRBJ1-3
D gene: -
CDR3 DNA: TGTGCCAGCAGCCGCCCCCAGGCGATCTCTGGAAACACCATATATTTT
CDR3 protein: CASSRPQAISGNTIYF

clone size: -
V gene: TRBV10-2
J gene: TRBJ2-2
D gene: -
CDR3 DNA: TGCGCCAGCAGGGGGCGTTCAACCGGGGAGCTGTTTTTT
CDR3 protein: CASRGRSTGELFF

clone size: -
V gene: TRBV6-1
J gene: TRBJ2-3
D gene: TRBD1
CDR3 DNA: TGTGCCAGCAGCCCTGACAGGGTATCAGATACGCAGTATTTT
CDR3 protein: CASSPDRVSDTQYF

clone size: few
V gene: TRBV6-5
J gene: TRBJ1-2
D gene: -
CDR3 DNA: TGTGCCAGCAGTTACTCGAAGCTAAACTATGGCTACACCTTC
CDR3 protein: CASSYSKLNYGYTF

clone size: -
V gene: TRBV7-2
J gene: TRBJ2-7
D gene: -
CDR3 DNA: TGTGCCAGCAGCCTCCTTTACTACGAGCAGTACTTC
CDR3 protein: CASSLLYYEQYF

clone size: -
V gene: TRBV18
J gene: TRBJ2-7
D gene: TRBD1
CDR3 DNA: TGTGCCAGCTCACCACTGGGGGCCGGGACAGGGGGCGCCGAGCAGTACTTC
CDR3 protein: CASSPLGAGTGGAEQYF

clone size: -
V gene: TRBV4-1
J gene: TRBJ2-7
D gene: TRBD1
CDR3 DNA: TGCGCCAGCAGCCAAGATCAGGGTCAGGGGGTTTCCTTATACGAGCAGTACTTC
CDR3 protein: CASSQDQGQGVSLYEQYF

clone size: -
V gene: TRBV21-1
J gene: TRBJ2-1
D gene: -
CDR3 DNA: TGTGCCAGCAGCAACGGGGGGCCTGGTGGGGGGCGCCCGCCCCAACCCTACAATGAGCAGTTCTTC
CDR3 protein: CASSNGGPGGGRPPQPYNEQFF

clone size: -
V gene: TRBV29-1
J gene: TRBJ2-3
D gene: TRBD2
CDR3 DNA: TGCAGCGTTGCGGGTAGCGGGGAGCCCACAGATACGCAGTATTTT
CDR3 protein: CSVAGSGEPTDTQYF

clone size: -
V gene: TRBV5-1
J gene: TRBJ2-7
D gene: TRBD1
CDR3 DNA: TGCGCCAGCAGCTTCGATGGCAGGGGGCCAACAAGAGCGTCCTACGAGCAGTACTTC
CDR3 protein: CASSFDGRGPTRASYEQYF

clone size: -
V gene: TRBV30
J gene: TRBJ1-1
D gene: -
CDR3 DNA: TGTGCCTGGTCGGTTGGGGGTATGGCTTTCTTT
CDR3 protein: CAWSVGGMAFF

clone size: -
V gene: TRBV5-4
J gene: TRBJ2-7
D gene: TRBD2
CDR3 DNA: TGTGCCAGCAGCTTAGGACTAGCGGGGGCCGCCTACGAGCAGTACTTC
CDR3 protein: CASSLGLAGAAYEQYF

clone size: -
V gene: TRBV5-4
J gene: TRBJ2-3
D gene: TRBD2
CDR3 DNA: TGTGCCAGCAGCCTCGGAGCGGGGGTCAGCACAGATACGCAGTATTTT
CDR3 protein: CASSLGAGVSTDTQYF

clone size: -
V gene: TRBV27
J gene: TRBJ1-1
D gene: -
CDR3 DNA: TGTGCCAGCAGTCTACGACTTCAAGGGACTGAAGCTTTCTTT
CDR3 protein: CASSLRLQGTEAFF

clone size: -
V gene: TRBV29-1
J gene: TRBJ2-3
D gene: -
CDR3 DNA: TGCAGCGTGACAAGGGGGGCGGGACGTAAGACAGATACGCAGTATTTT
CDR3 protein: CSVTRGAGRKTDTQYF

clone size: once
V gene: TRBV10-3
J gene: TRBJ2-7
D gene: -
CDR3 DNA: TGTGCCACCGCGGTGGAGGCCTACGAGCAGTACTTC
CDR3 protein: CATAVEAYEQYF

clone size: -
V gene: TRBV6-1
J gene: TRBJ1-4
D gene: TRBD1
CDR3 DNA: TGTGCCAGCAGTGAACGAGAAAGGACAGGGAAGGAAAAACTGTTTTTT
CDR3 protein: CASSERERTGKEKLFF

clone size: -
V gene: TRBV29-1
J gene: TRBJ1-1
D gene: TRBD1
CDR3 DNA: TGCAGCATTGACAGGGGATATGGGAACACTGAAGCTTTCTTT
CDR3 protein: CSIDRGYGNTEAFF

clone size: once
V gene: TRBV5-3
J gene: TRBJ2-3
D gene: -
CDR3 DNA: TGTGCCAGCAGCCGCACTTCACCAGATACGCAGTATTTT
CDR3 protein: CASSRTSPDTQYF

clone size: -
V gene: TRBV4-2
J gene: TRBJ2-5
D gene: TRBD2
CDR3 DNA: TGTGCCAGCAGCCAAGATCCTAGTAGCGGGGGAGCTTATGGGGAGACCCAGTACTTC
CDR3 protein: CASSQDPSSGGAYGETQYF

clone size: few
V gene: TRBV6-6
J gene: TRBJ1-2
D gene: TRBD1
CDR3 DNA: TGTGCCAGCAGTGCGGGACAGAGACCCTATGGCTACACCTTC
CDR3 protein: CASSAGQRPYGYTF

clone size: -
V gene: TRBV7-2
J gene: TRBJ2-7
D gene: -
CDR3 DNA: TGTGCCAGCAGCCCCTTCAGCTCCTACGAGCAGTACTTC
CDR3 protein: CASSPFSSYEQYF

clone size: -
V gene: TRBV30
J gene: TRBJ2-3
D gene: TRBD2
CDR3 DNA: TGTGCCTGGAGGGCTAGCGGGGGGTACACAGATACGCAGTATTTT
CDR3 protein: CAWRASGGYTDTQYF

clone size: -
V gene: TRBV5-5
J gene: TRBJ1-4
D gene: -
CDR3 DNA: TGTGCCAGCAGCTTGGGGAGCGGGGGGCGTGGAACTAATGAAAAACTGTTTTTT
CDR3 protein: CASSLGSGGRGTNEKLFF

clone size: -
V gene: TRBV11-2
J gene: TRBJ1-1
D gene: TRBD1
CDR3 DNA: TGTGCCAGCAGACAAAACAGGGGAACTAACACTGAAGCTTTCTTT
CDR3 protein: CASRQNRGTNTEAFF

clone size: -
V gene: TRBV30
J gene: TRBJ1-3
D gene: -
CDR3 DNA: TGTGCCTGGACATCTGGAAGCTTCTTTGGAAACACCATATATTTT
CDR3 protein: CAWTSGSFFGNTIYF

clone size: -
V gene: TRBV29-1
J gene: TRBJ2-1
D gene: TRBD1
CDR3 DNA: TGCAGCGTTAAAGGACAGGCTCTTTCCTACAATGAGCAGTTCTTC
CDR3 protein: CSVKGQALSYNEQFF

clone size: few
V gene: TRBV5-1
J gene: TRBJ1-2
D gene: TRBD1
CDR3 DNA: TGCGCCAGCAGCCGCGATTCCCAGGGGACAGGGGGCGGCGGTGGCTACACCTTC
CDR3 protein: CASSRDSQGTGGGGGYTF

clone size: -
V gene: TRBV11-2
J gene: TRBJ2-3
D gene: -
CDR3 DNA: TGTGCCAGCAGTCCCTTAGGGAATACGCAGTATTTT
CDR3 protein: CASSPLGNTQYF

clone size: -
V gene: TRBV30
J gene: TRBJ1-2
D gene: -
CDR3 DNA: TGTGCCTGGAGTGTACAAGGCGCCAGCCTTAACTTC
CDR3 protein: CAWSVQGASLNF

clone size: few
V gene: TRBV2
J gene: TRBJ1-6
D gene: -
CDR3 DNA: TGTGCCAGCAGTCCCGACAGATACAATTCACCCCTCCACTTT
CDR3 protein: CASSPDRYNSPLHF

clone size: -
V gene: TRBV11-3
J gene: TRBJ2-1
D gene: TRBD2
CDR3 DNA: TGTGCCAGCAGCTTAGACAAGACTAGCGGGGGGTATGAGCAGTTCTTC
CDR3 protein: CASSLDKTSGGYEQFF

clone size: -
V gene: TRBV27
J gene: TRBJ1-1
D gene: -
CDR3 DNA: TGTGCCAGCAGTCCCGGTGGGTTGGGAGCGGCTGAAGCTTTCTTT
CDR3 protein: CASSPGGLGAAEAFF

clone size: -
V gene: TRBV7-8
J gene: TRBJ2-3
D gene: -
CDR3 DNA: TGTGCCAGCAGCCCACAGACAGGCAGGGGCAAAGGTGATACGCAGTATTTT
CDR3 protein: CASSPQTGRGKGDTQYF

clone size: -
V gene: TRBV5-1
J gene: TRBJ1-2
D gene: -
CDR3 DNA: TGCGCCAGCAGCTTGGCCTCGATCTCATATGGCTACACCTTC
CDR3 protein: CASSLASISYGYTF

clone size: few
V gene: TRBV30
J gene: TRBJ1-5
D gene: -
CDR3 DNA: TGTGCCTGGAGTGGGAGGACCGGGGATTTCAATCAGCCCCAGCATTTT
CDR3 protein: CAWSGRTGDFNQPQHF

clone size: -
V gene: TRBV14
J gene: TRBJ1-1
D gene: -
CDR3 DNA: TGTGCCAGCAGCCAAGGTTGGGGTGCGAACACTGAAGCTTTCTTT
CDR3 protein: CASSQGWGANTEAFF

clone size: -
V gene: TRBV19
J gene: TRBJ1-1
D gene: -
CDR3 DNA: TGTGCCAGTAGTAGTAGGCAGCACACTGAAGCTTTCTTT
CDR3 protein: CASSSRQHTEAFF

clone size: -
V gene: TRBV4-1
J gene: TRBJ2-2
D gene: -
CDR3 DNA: TGCGCCAGCAGCCAAGATTGGGGGAGTACCGGGGAGCTGTTTTTT
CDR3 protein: CASSQDWGSTGELFF

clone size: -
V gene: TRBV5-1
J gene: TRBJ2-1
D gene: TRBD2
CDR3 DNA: TGCGCCAGCAGCCCACTAGCGGGGGCACTTTACAATGAGCAGTTCTTC
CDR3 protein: CASSPLAGALYNEQFF

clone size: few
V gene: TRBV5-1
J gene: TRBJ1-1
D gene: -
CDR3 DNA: TGCGCCAGCAGATTTGACACCACTGAAGCTTTCTTT
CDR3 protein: CASRFDTTEAFF

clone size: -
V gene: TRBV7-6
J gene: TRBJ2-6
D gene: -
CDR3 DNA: TGTGCCAGCAGCCGAGTATACACGTCTGGGGCCAACGTCCTGACTTTC
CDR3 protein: CASSRVYTSGANVLTF

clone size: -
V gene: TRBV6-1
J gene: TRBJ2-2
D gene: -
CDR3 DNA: TGTGCCAGCAGTGCCGCCCGATCCACCGGGGAGCTGTTTTTT
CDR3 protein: CASSAARSTGELFF

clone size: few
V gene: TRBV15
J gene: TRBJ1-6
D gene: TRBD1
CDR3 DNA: TGTGCCACCAGCCGATCCCGGACAGGGGCAGATTCACCCCTCCACTTT
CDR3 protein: CATSRSRTGADSPLHF

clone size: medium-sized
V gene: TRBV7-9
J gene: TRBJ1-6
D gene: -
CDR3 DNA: TGTGCCAGCAGCTTAGGGGACGGAGCTCATCCCCTCCACTTT
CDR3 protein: CASSLGDGAHPLHF

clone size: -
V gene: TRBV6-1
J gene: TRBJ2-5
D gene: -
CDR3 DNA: TGTGCCAGCAGTGCCGGGGGGCCAACGTTGGAGACCCAGTACTTC
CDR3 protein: CASSAGGPTLETQYF

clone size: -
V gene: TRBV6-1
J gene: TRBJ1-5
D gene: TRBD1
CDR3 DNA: TGTGCCAGCACCCTAGACAGGGAGCATCAGCCCCAGCATTTT
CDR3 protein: CASTLDREHQPQHF

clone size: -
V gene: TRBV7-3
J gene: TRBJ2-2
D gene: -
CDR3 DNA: TGTGCCAGCAGCTTGTTTCCACACACCGGGGAGCTGTTTTTT
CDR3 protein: CASSLFPHTGELFF

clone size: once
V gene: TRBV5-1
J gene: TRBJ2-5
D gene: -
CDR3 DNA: TGCGCCAGCAGCGTTGACCTAAACCAAGAGACCCAGTACTTC
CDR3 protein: CASSVDLNQETQYF

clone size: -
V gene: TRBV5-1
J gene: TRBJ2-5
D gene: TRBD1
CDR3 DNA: TGCGCCAGCAGCCTCTCTGGGACAGAAGAGACCCAGTACTTC
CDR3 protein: CASSLSGTEETQYF

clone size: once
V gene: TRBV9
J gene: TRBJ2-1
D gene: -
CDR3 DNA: TGTGCCAGCAGCGTAGACGGGGACTCCTACAATGAGCAGTTCTTC
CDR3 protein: CASSVDGDSYNEQFF

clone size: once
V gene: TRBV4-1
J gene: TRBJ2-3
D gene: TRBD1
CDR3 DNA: TGCGCCAGCAGCGAGACAGGGACCCTCGGGGATACGCAGTATTTT
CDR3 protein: CASSETGTLGDTQYF

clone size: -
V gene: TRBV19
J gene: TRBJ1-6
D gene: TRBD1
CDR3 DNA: TGTGCCAGTAGTATAGAGCATATGAGGATCAGGGGGCGCATTAATTCACCCCTCCACTTT
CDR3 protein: CASSIEHMRIRGRINSPLHF

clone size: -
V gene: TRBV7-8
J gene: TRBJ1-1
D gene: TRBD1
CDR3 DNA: TGTGCCAGCAGTCCGCGCCCAGGGGACAGGCTTGGGAACACTGAAGCTTTCTTT
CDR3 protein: CASSPRPGDRLGNTEAFF

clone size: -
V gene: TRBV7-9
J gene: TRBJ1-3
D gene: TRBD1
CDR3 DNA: TGTGCCAGCAGCTTAACAGGGGGAGGAAACACCATATATTTT
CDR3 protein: CASSLTGGGNTIYF

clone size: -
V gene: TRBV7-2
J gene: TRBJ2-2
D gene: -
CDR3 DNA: TGTGCCAGCAGCTGGACCTGGAACACCGGGGAGCTGTTTTTT
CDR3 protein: CASSWTWNTGELFF

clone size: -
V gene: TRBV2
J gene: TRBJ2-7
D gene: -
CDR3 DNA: TGTGCCAGCAGTGGGTCGGGTAGAGTATACTTC
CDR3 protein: CASSGSGRVYF

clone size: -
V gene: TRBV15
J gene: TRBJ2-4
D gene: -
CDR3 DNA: TGTGCCACCAGCAGAGATACGGGCGACATTCAGTACTTC
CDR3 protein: CATSRDTGDIQYF